This TCR beta chain was recorded in a study of blood T cells in healthy people across ages. The ends lost 9 bases at V and 0 bases at J; junction bases unmatched: 4. CDR3 length equals 14 residues. This clonotype was observed a few times. The second PCR ran roughly 6 to 11 cycles with a sample-barcoded 5' primer and J-beta primers. MiXCR, applied by TCRdb to the 5' RACE reads, yields one record per CDR3 protein. The sample records about 840,000 distinct CDR3 sequences, 25% to 35% being singletons. This same sample was also part of a study on T cells of mothers and their children. That work contributes: Unrelated mother-child pairs always had slightly, but never significantly, lower normalized overlap than related pairs. Researchers found no T cell clones that were persistent and microchimeric.

Input material: blood. The chain joins TRBV12-3 or TRBV12-4 to TRBJ1-2, with TRBD1 matching 10 bases. The TCR sequence derives from a woman aged 35 to 49 in good health. Here the CDR3 DNA reads TGTGCCAGTGGACAGGGGGTATCTAACTATGGCTACACCTTC. Protein: CASGQGVSNYGYTF.